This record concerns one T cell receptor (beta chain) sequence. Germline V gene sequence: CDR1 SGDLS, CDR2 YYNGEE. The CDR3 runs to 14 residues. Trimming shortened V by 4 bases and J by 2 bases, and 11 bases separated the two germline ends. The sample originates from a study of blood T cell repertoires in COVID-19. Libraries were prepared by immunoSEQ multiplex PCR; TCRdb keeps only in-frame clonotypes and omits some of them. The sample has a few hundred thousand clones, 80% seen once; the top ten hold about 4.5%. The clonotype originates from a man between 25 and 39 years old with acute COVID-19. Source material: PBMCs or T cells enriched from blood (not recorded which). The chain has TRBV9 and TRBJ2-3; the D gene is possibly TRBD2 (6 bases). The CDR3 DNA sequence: TGTGCCAGCAGCCTTGGGACTTTCACAGATACGCAGTATTTT. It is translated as CASSLGTFTDTQYF.